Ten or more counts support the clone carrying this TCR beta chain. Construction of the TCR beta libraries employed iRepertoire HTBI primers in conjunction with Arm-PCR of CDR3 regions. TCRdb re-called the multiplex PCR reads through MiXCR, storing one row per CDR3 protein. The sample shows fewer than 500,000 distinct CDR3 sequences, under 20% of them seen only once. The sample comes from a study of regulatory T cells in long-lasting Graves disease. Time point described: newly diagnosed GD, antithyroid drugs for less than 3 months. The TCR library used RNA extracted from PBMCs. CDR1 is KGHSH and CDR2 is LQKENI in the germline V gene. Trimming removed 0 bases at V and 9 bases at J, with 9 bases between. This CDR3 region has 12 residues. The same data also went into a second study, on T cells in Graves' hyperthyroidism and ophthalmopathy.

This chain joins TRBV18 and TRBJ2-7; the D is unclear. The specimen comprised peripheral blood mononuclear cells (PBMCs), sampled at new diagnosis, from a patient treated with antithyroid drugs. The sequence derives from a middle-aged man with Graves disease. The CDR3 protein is CASSPPGSLQYF. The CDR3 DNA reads TGTGCCAGCTCACCACCCGGGTCGCTGCAGTACTTC.